The 5 T cell receptor beta chains below come from one sample, sequenced in a study of blood T cell repertoires in COVID-19. Only in-frame clones appear in the TCRdb table, and some are missing; sequencing was by immunoSEQ multiplex PCR. The table shows approximately 110,000 clones, with approximately 81% occurring only once. The sample consisted of peripheral blood. The receptors derive from a man at least 80 years old with acute or convalescent COVID-19.

The chain combines TRBV10-2 with TRBJ2-1, with D possibly matching TRBD2 (7 bases). Per germline, CDR1 WSHSY and CDR2 SAAADI. V was clipped by 8 bases and J by 2 bases, with 13 bases between them. The CDR3 has 14 amino acids. The CDR3 spells CASRGGGAYNEQFF. CDR3 in DNA: TGCGCCAGCCGAGGGGGAGGGGCCTACAATGAGCAGTTCTTC.

The J gene is TRBJ1-2, the V gene TRBV25-1, with D perhaps TRBD1 (6 bases). Germline CDR1 MGHDK, CDR2 SYGVNS. This CDR3 has 16 residues. The V end was cut by 2 bases, the J end by 0 bases, with 13 bases between. The CDR3 nucleotides read TGTGCCAGCAGTGAAGAGGGGGTACTAGCTAACTATGGCTACACCTTC. This codes for CASSEEGVLANYGYTF.

The chain couples TRBV7-9 to TRBJ2-1, with TRBD2 identical over 14 bases. Germline loops: CDR1 SEHNR, CDR2 FQNEAQ (reference sequence). The ends lost 1 base at V and 8 bases at J; junction bases unmatched: 4. The CDR3 sequence is 16 residues long. The CDR3 reads CASSLEPGLAGDEQFF. The CDR3 nucleotides read TGTGCCAGCAGCTTAGAACCGGGACTAGCGGGAGATGAGCAGTTCTTC. The whole variable domain, filled in from reference TRBV7-9 and TRBJ2-1, reads DTGVSQNPRHKITKRGQNVTFRCDPISEHNRLYWYRQTLGQGPEFLTYFQNEAQLEKSRLLSDRFSAERPKGSFSTLEIQRTEQGDSAMYLCASSLEPGLAGDEQFFGPGTRLTVL.

CDR3 sequence: CSAAGGHGYTF. The DNA for the CDR3 is TGCAGTGCTGCAGGGGGCCATGGCTACACCTTC. The V and J genes are TRBV20-1 and TRBJ1-2; 8 bases fit TRBD1. Germline lookup yields CDR1 DFQATT and CDR2 SNEGSKA (reference sequence). The CDR3 is made up of 11 amino acids. The ends lost 5 bases at V and 6 bases at J; junction bases unmatched: 2.

The chain has TRBV5-6 and TRBJ2-7; D is unresolved. Germline CDR1 and CDR2: SGHDT and YYEEEE. Trimming left V 4 bases short and J 8 bases short, with 13 bases between. This CDR3 has 12 residues. The CDR3 nucleotides read TGTGCCAGCAGCCCGAACCGAGGTCAGCAGTACTTC. This sequence encodes CASSPNRGQQYF.